This T cell receptor beta chain derives from a study of blood T cell repertoires in COVID-19. This clone was picked up a small number of times. Sequenced by immunoSEQ multiplex PCR; TCRdb stores in-frame clones only, minus some. This repertoire shows roughly 150,000 clones, about 80% found once; its top ten account for about 3.4%. Cohort placement rested on clinical history that participants reported themselves. The V end was cut by 1 base, the J end by 7 bases, with 13 bases between. The CDR3 length is 14 residues. Germline CDR1 reads MNHNS; CDR2 reads SASEGT. The chain links TRBV6-1 to TRBJ1-2; D gene uncertain. Material for sequencing was PBMCs or T cells enriched from blood (not recorded which). The clonotype comes from a woman aged 60-75 years who had recovered from COVID-19. The CDR3 reads CASSEDIDPSGYTF. The DNA for the CDR3 is TGTGCCAGCAGTGAAGACATTGATCCAAGTGGCTACACCTTC.